A selection of T cell receptor beta chains follows, all from one sample in a study of molecular identifiers for immune sequencing clone quantification. One entry per CDR3 protein results from TCRdb running MiXCR on the PCR reads. Among approximately 630,000 distinct CDR3 sequences listed, 25% were seen once. The sample consisted of naive CD8+ T cells from blood, with Jurkat cell RNA spiked in. These receptors originate from a human donor in good health. Some libraries in this study had Jurkat cell RNA spiked in. CDR3s include the opening cysteine and the closing phenylalanine or tryptophan. Each record gives: D gene, J gene, CDR3 length, V gene, CDR3 protein. A D gene is named only where the DNA matches it firmly.

D: TRBD2
J: TRBJ2-3
length: 15
V: TRBV30
CDR3: CAWSWASGVGDTQYF

D: TRBD2
J: TRBJ2-3
length: 16
V: TRBV7-2
CDR3: CASSSGLGVETDTQYF

D: -
J: TRBJ2-7
length: 12
V: TRBV7-9
CDR3: CASSLGLLEQYF

D: TRBD2
J: TRBJ2-7
length: 16
V: TRBV11-3
CDR3: CASSLGRGGSYAAQYF

D: TRBD1
J: TRBJ2-7
length: 13
V: TRBV29-1
CDR3: CSVESTGGYEQYF

D: TRBD1
J: TRBJ1-5
length: 15
V: TRBV19
CDR3: CASSRTGGTYQPQHF

D: TRBD1
J: TRBJ1-1
length: 14
V: TRBV19
CDR3: CASHPWQGDTEAFF

D: -
J: TRBJ1-1
length: 16
V: TRBV25-1
CDR3: CASSLPNGQGLTEAFF

D: -
J: TRBJ2-1
length: 12
V: TRBV7-9
CDR3: CASSYAGTEQFF

D: -
J: TRBJ2-3
length: 12
V: TRBV5-6
CDR3: CASSLGNNEQYF

D: TRBD2
J: TRBJ2-3
length: 12
V: TRBV6-2/TRBV6-3
CDR3: CASRLAWDTQYF

D: TRBD2
J: TRBJ2-5
length: 17
V: TRBV27
CDR3: CASSSLPTSGGRETQYF

D: -
J: TRBJ1-1
length: 14
V: TRBV18
CDR3: CASSPLTGDNEAFF

D: TRBD2
J: TRBJ2-3
length: 18
V: TRBV24-1
CDR3: CATSEPNSGRAGTDTQYF

D: -
J: TRBJ2-3
length: 15
V: TRBV6-5
CDR3: CASSFGGHLTDTQYF

D: -
J: TRBJ2-5
length: 13
V: TRBV7-9
CDR3: CASSLGYQETQYF

D: -
J: TRBJ1-3
length: 13
V: TRBV30
CDR3: CAWSVTYGNTIYF

D: -
J: TRBJ1-1
length: 13
V: TRBV6-4
CDR3: CASREGLGTEAFF

D: -
J: TRBJ2-1
length: 15
V: TRBV24-1
CDR3: CATSDSNRARNEQFF

D: TRBD2
J: TRBJ2-1
length: 15
V: TRBV7-2
CDR3: CTSSLLAVSYNEQFF

D: TRBD2
J: TRBJ2-3
length: 14
V: TRBV10-2
CDR3: CASSGDYYTDTQYF

D: -
J: TRBJ2-1
length: 16
V: TRBV24-1
CDR3: CATSDGPGAPYNEQFF

D: -
J: TRBJ2-5
length: 13
V: TRBV5-1
CDR3: CASSLWTKETQYF

D: TRBD1
J: TRBJ1-5
length: 14
V: TRBV19
CDR3: CASSTGTGLQPQHF

D: -
J: TRBJ1-5
length: 15
V: TRBV19
CDR3: CASSISAALNQPQHF

D: -
J: TRBJ2-1
length: 19
V: TRBV19
CDR3: CASSIEGLLRAAHYNEQFF

D: -
J: TRBJ1-2
length: 15
V: TRBV6-5
CDR3: CASSLGRLPNYGYTF

D: -
J: TRBJ1-5
length: 11
V: TRBV24-1
CDR3: CATSANQPQHF

D: -
J: TRBJ1-1
length: 15
V: TRBV19
CDR3: CASSRTPTWNTGAFF

D: TRBD2
J: TRBJ2-3
length: 15
V: TRBV20-1
CDR3: CSAEREGRNTDTQYF

D: TRBD1
J: TRBJ2-3
length: 16
V: TRBV5-1
CDR3: CASSASDREARDTQYF

D: -
J: TRBJ2-5
length: 15
V: TRBV7-7
CDR3: CASSFGDGSQETQYF

D: TRBD1
J: TRBJ1-2
length: 15
V: TRBV2
CDR3: CASTDWAGGPYGYTF

D: -
J: TRBJ1-5
length: 12
V: TRBV2
CDR3: CARWWFNQPQHF

D: TRBD2
J: TRBJ2-3
length: 18
V: TRBV27
CDR3: CASASLTGLAGWADTQYF

D: -
J: TRBJ1-4
length: 15
V: TRBV6-5
CDR3: CASSYSPGVGEKLFF

D: TRBD2
J: TRBJ2-3
length: 14
V: TRBV29-1
CDR3: CSVETREVTDTQYF

D: -
J: TRBJ1-1
length: 14
V: TRBV7-9
CDR3: CASSPTKAGTEAFF

D: TRBD1
J: TRBJ1-3
length: 19
V: TRBV7-8
CDR3: CASSLGGGQGFLSGNTIYF

D: -
J: TRBJ1-1
length: 14
V: TRBV9
CDR3: CASSVAGRSREAFF

D: TRBD2
J: TRBJ2-3
length: 16
V: TRBV9
CDR3: CASSVDSGMVTDTQYF

D: -
J: TRBJ2-5
length: 12
V: TRBV29-1
CDR3: CSVATGRETQYF